The 15 T cell receptor beta chains below all came from one sample that was sequenced in a study of patients and donors after allogeneic stem cell transplantation. TCRdb re-derived calls from the RT-PCR reads in MiXCR, one entry per CDR3 protein. The sample carries approximately 410,000 distinct CDR3 sequences, 16% recorded once. The sample comprised blood, either unsorted or a sorted T cell fraction (not recorded which). These receptors were collected from a human donor who was either an allogeneic HSCT recipient or a stem cell or donor lymphocyte infusion donor (not recorded which). It is not recorded whose cells these are; they may come from a transplant donor.

This clonotype appeared a few times. The chain is built from TRBV20-1 and TRBJ2-4; no clear D gene. V shed 6 bases and J shed 0 bases, with 6 bases lying between them. The CDR3 sequence is 12 residues long. Germline CDR1 and CDR2: DFQATT and SNEGSKA (reference sequence). The CDR3 DNA follows: TGCAGTGCCCACAGAGCCAAAAACATTCAGTACTTC. Translated, it gives CSAHRAKNIQYF.

This clonotype was picked up many times. This chain uses TRBV20-1 with TRBJ2-7; D call uncertain. The germline V and J ends were trimmed by 3 bases and 0 bases, with 3 bases remaining between them. This CDR3 spans 11 amino acids. Germline CDR1 DFQATT, CDR2 SNEGSKA (reference sequence). The CDR3 nucleotides are TGCAGTGCTAGTCTCTCCTACGAGCAGTACTTC. This codes for CSASLSYEQYF.

This clonotype occurred a few times. The J gene is TRBJ2-1, the V gene TRBV10-3, with D perhaps matching TRBD2 (6 bases). The germline CDR1 and CDR2 sequences are ENHRY and SYGVKD. The V end lost 2 bases, the J end lost 7 bases, and 12 bases lay between the germline ends. The CDR3 runs 14 residues. The CDR3 DNA reads TGTGCCATCAGTGAGGAGATAGCGGTGAATGAGCAGTTCTTC. Its protein product is CAISEEIAVNEQFF.

V and J are TRBV28 and TRBJ2-2, with 10 positions matching TRBD2. Germline CDR1 and CDR2: MDHEN and SYDVKM. This CDR3 contains 18 residues. With 6 bases clipped from V and 4 bases from J, the junction kept 14 bases outside the gene matches. The CDR3 DNA is TGTGCCAGCAGCTCGAGACCGGGACTAGCGAGATTCACCGGGGAGCTGTTTTTT. This encodes CASSSRPGLARFTGELFF.

Remarks on this clonotype: Compared with germline, one end of the junction differs, possibly owing to a read error. The gene calls are TRBV20-1 and TRBJ1-4; D not resolved. Germline CDR1 and CDR2: DFQATT and SNEGSKA (reference sequence). This CDR3 contains 14 residues. CDR3 region: CSTRDPRSGEKLFF. In nucleotides, the CDR3 is TGCAGTACTAGAGATCCACGCTCCGGGGAAAAACTGTTTTTT.

The sample holds a few counts of this clonotype. The chain employs TRBV12-3 or TRBV12-4 and TRBJ2-5, with unresolved D. Trimming took 3 bases from V and 1 from J, leaving 12 bases between them. This CDR3 is built from 15 residues. CDR3 in DNA: TGTGCCAGCAGTTTCCTAGTAGGCCTCCAAGAGACCCAGTACTTC. Translation: CASSFLVGLQETQYF.

This rearrangement joins TRBV3-1 to TRBJ2-7; 8 bases are shared with TRBD1. Per the germline V gene, CDR1 is LGHDT and CDR2 is YNNKEL (reference sequence). V lost 6 bases and J lost 4; bases outside the gene matches: 8. CDR3 size: 14 residues. This chain's CDR3 is CASSPGTGWYEQYF. CDR3 in DNA: TGTGCCAGCAGTCCCGGGACAGGCTGGTACGAGCAGTACTTC.

This clonotype has only a few counts. V is TRBV29-1 and J is TRBJ1-5, with 9 bases lining up with TRBD1. Germline lookup yields CDR1 SQVTM and CDR2 ANQGSEA. V dropped 4 bases and J dropped 7; count of bases not matched to a gene: 5. The CDR3 has 13 amino acids. CDR3 loop: CSVGQGVRQPQHF. As DNA, the CDR3 is TGCAGCGTTGGACAGGGGGTACGACAGCCCCAGCATTTT.

This chain uses TRBV19 with TRBJ1-6; a weak D match, TRBD1 (6 bases). The CDR3 consists of 16 residues. Germline-derived CDR1 and CDR2 are LNHDA and SQIVND (reference sequence). Trimming shortened V by 2 bases and J by 6 bases, and 14 bases separated the two germline ends. The CDR3 reads CASSIMGAGGNSPLHF. In DNA form, the CDR3 reads TGTGCCAGTAGTATAATGGGGGCAGGCGGTAATTCACCCCTCCACTTT.

The rearrangement uses TRBV5-1 and TRBJ1-6; tentatively, D is TRBD1 (5 bases). Trimming removed 4 bases from V and 8 bases from J, with 13 bases in between. This CDR3 contains 14 residues. In germline, CDR1 is SGHRS, CDR2 YFSETQ. The chain's CDR3 is CASSPGRWDSPLHF. As DNA, the CDR3 is TGCGCCAGCAGCCCGGGACGGTGGGATTCACCCCTCCACTTT.

V gene TRBV7-2 combines with J gene TRBJ1-2; 7 positions match TRBD1. Trimming at V came to 6 bases and at J to 8 bases, leaving 9 bases not matched to a gene. Germline V lookup: CDR1 SGHTA, CDR2 FQGNSA. The CDR3 consists of 13 residues. The CDR3 DNA reads as TGTGCCAGCAGGAAGGACAGGCTGGACGGCTACACCTTC. Residues: CASRKDRLDGYTF.

This clonotype was counted a few times. CDR3 protein: CASSQSGTSGLYTQYF. In DNA form, the CDR3 reads TGTGCCAGCAGCCAATCCGGGACTAGCGGGCTATATACGCAGTATTTT. The chain uses TRBV4-2 and TRBJ2-3, with 12 positions matching TRBD2. The trim removed 2 bases at V and 7 bases at J, leaving 7 bases unmatched. The CDR3 is 16 amino acids. Germline V CDR1 and CDR2: LGHNA, YNFKEQ.

The chain carries TRBV5-1 and TRBJ1-1; the match to TRBD1 covers 10 bases. This CDR3 has 17 residues. The junction had 9 bases not matched to a gene; V was cut back by 3 bases and J by 1 base. In germline, CDR1 is SGHRS, CDR2 YFSETQ. CDR3 DNA: TGCGCCAGCAGCTGGAGGGACAGGGGAAGATCGAACACTGAAGCTTTCTTT. Its translation: CASSWRDRGRSNTEAFF.

Only a few counts were recorded for this clonotype. V and J are TRBV12-3 or TRBV12-4 and TRBJ1-3; unclear D gene. V lost 4 bases, J lost 1 base, and 5 bases lay in between. This CDR3 has 13 residues. CDR3 amino acids: CASSSQSGNTIYF. CDR3 in DNA: TGTGCCAGCAGTTCTCAGTCTGGAAACACCATATATTTT.

The J gene is TRBJ1-6, the V gene TRBV6-5, with unresolved D. The CDR3 contains 13 residues. Germline lookup yields CDR1 MNHEY and CDR2 SVGAGI. V lost 4 bases and J lost 15, with 16 bases in between. The CDR3 DNA sequence: TGTGCCAGCAGTTCCGTCGGCTCGATGATCCTCCACTTT. Protein sequence: CASSSVGSMILHF.